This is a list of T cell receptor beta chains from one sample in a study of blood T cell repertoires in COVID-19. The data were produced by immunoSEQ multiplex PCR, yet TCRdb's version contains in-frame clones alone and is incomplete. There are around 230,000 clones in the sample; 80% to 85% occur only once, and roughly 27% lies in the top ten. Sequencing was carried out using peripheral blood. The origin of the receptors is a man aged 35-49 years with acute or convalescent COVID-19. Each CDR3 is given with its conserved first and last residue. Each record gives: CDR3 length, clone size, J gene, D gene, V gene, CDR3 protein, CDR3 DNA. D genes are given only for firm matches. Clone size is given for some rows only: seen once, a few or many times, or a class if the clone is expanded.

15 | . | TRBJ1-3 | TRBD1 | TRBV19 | CASTRTGRSGNTIYF | TGTGCCAGTACTCGGACAGGGCGCTCTGGAAACACCATATATTTT
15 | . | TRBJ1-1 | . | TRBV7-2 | CASTLAGGAGTEAFF | TGTGCCAGCACCCTCGCGGGGGGCGCGGGCACTGAAGCTTTCTTT
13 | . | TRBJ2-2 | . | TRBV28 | CASNNLEAGELFF | TGTGCCAGCAATAATCTGGAGGCCGGGGAGCTGTTTTTT
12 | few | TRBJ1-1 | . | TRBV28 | CASTGSLARAFF | TGTGCCAGCACAGGGTCGTTGGCGCGGGCTTTCTTT
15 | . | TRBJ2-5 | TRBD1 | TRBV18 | CASSPGTGDQETQYF | TGTGCCAGCTCGCCCGGGACAGGGGACCAAGAGACCCAGTACTTC
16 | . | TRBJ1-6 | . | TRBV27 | CASSLVGAIYNSPLHF | TGTGCCAGCAGTTTAGTGGGCGCGATATATAATTCACCCCTCCACTTT
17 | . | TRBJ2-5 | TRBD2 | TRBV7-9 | CAGSRLAGGGASRTQYF | TGTGCCGGCAGTCGGCTAGCGGGAGGTGGAGCATCAAGGACCCAGTACTTC
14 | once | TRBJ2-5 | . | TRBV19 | CASRRNRDQETQYF | TGTGCCAGTAGACGTAACAGGGACCAAGAGACCCAGTACTTC
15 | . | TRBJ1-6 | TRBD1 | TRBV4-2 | CASSQKGQGSSPLHF | TGTGCCAGCAGCCAAAAAGGACAGGGTAGTTCACCCCTCCACTTT
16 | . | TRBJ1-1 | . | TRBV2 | CASNRPVEGQSTEAFF | TGTGCCAGCAACCGACCGGTGGAGGGGCAGAGCACTGAAGCTTTCTTT
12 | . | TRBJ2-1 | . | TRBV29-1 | CSVERGYNEQFF | TGCAGCGTTGAACGCGGGTACAATGAGCAGTTCTTC
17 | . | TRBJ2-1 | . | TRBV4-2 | CASSQDPPGIPYNEQFF | TGTGCCAGCAGCCAAGACCCTCCAGGGATTCCGTACAATGAGCAGTTCTTC
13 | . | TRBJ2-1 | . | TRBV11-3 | CASSLEGDNEQFF | TGTGCCAGCAGCTTAGAAGGGGACAATGAGCAGTTCTTC
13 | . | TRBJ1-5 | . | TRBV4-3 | CASSQERWQPQHF | TGCGCCAGCAGCCAAGAACGGTGGCAGCCCCAGCATTTT
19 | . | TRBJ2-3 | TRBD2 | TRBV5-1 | CASSPRGTSGRLSTDTQYF | TGCGCCAGCAGCCCCCGGGGGACTAGCGGGCGCCTAAGCACAGATACGCAGTATTTT
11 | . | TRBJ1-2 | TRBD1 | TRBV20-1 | CSATTGNGYTF | TGCAGTGCCACGACAGGGAATGGCTACACCTTC
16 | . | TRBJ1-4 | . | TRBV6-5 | CASSYSMSGLGEKLFF | TGTGCCAGCAGTTACTCGATGTCTGGCCTCGGGGAAAAACTGTTTTTT
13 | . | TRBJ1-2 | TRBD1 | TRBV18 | CASYTGQDYGYTF | TGTGCCAGCTACACGGGACAGGACTATGGCTACACCTTC
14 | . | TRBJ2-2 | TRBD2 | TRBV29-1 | CSAQRGETAGELFF | TGCAGCGCCCAACGGGGGGAAACTGCCGGGGAGCTGTTTTTT
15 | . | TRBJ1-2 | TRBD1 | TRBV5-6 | CASSPMDRSGYGYTF | TGTGCCAGCAGCCCTATGGACAGGTCGGGCTATGGCTACACCTTC
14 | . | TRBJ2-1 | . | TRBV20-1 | CSASAASSYNEQFF | TGCAGTGCTAGTGCGGCTAGCTCCTACAATGAGCAGTTCTTC
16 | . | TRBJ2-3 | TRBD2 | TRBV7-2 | CASSLSGSLYTDTQYF | TGTGCCAGCAGCTTAAGCGGGAGCCTATACACAGATACGCAGTATTTT
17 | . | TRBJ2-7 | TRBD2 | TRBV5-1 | CASSLLGSGLAAPEQYF | TGCGCCAGCAGCTTGTTGGGCTCAGGACTAGCGGCGCCCGAGCAGTACTTC
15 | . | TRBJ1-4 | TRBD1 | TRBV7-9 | CASSPGQGTNEKLFF | TGTGCCAGCAGTCCAGGACAGGGCACTAATGAAAAACTGTTTTTT
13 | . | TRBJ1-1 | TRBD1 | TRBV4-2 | CASSRTGVPEAFF | TGTGCCAGCAGCCGAACAGGGGTCCCTGAAGCTTTCTTT
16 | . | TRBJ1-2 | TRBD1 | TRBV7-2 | CASSSDRDRGDYGYTF | TGTGCCAGCAGCTCAGACCGGGACAGGGGGGACTATGGCTACACCTTC
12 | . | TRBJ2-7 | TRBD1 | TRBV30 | CAWSADRDEQYF | TGTGCCTGGAGTGCCGACAGGGACGAGCAGTACTTC
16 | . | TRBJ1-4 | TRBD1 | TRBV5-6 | CASSSGTGLTNEKLFF | TGTGCCAGCAGCTCTGGGACAGGGCTAACTAATGAAAAACTGTTTTTT
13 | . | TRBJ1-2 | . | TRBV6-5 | CATNRDINYGYTF | TGTGCCACAAACCGGGACATTAACTATGGCTACACCTTC
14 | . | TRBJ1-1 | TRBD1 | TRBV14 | CASSRRQGGTEAFF | TGTGCCAGCAGCCGCAGACAGGGGGGCACTGAAGCTTTCTTT
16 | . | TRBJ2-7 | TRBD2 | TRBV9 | CASSVGASGRHYEQYF | TGTGCCAGCAGCGTAGGGGCTAGCGGGAGACACTACGAGCAGTACTTC
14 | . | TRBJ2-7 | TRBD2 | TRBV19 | CASRQREGLNEQYF | TGTGCCAGTAGACAGCGGGAGGGCCTTAACGAGCAGTACTTC
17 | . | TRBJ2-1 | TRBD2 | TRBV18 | CASSPPGTSATYNEQFF | TGTGCCAGCTCACCGCCCGGGACTAGCGCCACCTACAATGAGCAGTTCTTC
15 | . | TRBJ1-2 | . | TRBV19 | CASNGGILTNYGYTF | TGTGCCAGTAATGGGGGGATCCTCACTAACTATGGCTACACCTTC
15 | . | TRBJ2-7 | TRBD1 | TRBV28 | CASSAPGQGLGEQYF | TGTGCCAGCAGTGCACCGGGACAGGGTCTTGGGGAGCAGTACTTC
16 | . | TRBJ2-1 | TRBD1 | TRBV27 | CASMSWRQGAYNEQFF | TGTGCCAGCATGTCGTGGCGGCAGGGGGCCTACAATGAGCAGTTCTTC
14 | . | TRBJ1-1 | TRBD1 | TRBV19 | CASQQNRGGTEAFF | TGTGCCAGTCAGCAAAACAGGGGCGGCACTGAAGCTTTCTTT
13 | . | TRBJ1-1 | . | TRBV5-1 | CASTRGGGTEAFF | TGCGCCAGCACCCGGGGAGGGGGCACTGAAGCTTTCTTT
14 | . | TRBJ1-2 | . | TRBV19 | CASSPPDRNYGYTF | TGTGCCAGTAGTCCACCCGACAGGAACTATGGCTACACCTTC